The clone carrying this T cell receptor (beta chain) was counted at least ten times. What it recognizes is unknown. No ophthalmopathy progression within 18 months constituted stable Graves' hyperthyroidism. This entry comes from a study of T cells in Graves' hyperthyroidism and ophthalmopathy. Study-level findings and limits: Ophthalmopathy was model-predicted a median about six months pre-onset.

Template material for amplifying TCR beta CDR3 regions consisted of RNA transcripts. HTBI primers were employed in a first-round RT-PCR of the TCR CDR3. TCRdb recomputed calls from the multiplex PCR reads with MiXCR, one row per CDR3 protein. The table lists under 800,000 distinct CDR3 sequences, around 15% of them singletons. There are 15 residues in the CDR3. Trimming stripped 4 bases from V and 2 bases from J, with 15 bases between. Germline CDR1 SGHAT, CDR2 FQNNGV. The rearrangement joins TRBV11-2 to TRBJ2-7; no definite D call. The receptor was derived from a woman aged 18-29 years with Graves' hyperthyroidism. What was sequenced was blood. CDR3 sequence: CASSSVRTRTYEQYF. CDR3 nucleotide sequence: TGTGCCAGCAGCTCCGTTAGGACCAGGACCTACGAGCAGTACTTC.